Below, one TCR beta chain is given with its context. This specimen comes from a study of blood T cells in healthy people across ages. The sample, around 9.9 milliliters of peripheral blood, was drawn from each donor. Sample-barcoded 5' priming and a J-beta primer mix drove a second PCR of roughly 6 to 12 cycles. TCRdb independently ran MiXCR on the 5' RACE reads; one entry per CDR3 protein. The sample has 550,000 to 600,000 distinct CDR3 sequences, 25% to 30% seen once. This CDR3 comprises 12 residues. Looked up from germline, CDR1 is ENHRY and CDR2 is SYGVKD. The V and J ends lost 2 bases and 4 bases respectively, with 4 bases between them.

The V call is TRBV10-3, the J call TRBJ2-3; D gene uncertain. The TCR originated in a woman between 65 and 79 years old in good health. Sequenced material: blood. The CDR3 loop reads CAISEDSDTQYF. CDR3 in DNA: TGTGCCATCAGTGAGGATTCAGATACGCAGTATTTT.